This TCR beta chain was sequenced during a study of T cells in Graves' hyperthyroidism and ophthalmopathy. The study, taken as a whole, reports: Most thyroid-expanded clonotypes above 0.001 were also found in blood.

The CDR3 consists of 14 residues. V lost 5 bases to trimming and J lost 9 bases, with 19 bases between them. From germline, CDR1 is SGHVS and CDR2 FQNEAQ. Regions amplified from RNA transcripts were the TCR beta CDR3 regions. Researchers ran a first-round RT-PCR on the TCR CDR3 using the HTBI primer set. TCRdb recomputed calls from the multiplex PCR reads with MiXCR, one row per CDR3 protein. The sample consists of fewer than 650,000 distinct CDR3 sequences, around 43% of them appearing once. Patients with uncontrolled infections, other autoimmune diseases, pregnancy or lactation were excluded. Remarks on this clonotype: Antigen unknown.

Sequences were obtained from peripheral blood or thyroid tissue (not recorded which). The TCR was taken from an adult woman with Graves' disease, either hyperthyroidism or ophthalmopathy (not recorded which). This rearrangement joins TRBV7-8 to TRBJ2-5, with D possibly being TRBD2 (5 bases). The CDR3 region is CASSDGASNQPQYF. In DNA, the CDR3 is TGTGCCAGCAGCGACGGAGCTAGCAATCAGCCCCAGTACTTC.